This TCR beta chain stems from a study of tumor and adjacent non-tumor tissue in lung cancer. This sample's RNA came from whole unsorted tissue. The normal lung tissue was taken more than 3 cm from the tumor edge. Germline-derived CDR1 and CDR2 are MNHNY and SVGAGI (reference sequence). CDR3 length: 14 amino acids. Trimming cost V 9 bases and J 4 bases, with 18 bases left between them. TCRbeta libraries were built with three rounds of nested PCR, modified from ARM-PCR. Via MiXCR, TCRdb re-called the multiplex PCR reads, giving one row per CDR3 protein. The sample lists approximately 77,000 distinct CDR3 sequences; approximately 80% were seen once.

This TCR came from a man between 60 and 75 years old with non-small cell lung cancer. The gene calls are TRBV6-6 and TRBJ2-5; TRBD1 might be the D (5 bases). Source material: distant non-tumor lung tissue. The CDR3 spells CARRSKGRGETQYF. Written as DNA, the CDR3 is TGTGCCAGACGCTCGAAGGGAAGGGGAGAGACCCAGTACTTC.